Described below is a single T cell receptor beta chain sequence and its context. Its antigen is still unknown. The entry originates in a study of post-analysis software for immune sequencing data. Overall study: The patients showed relapsing-remitting, secondary progressive and progressive-relapsing multiple sclerosis courses. General observations from the study: F measure clustering grouped samples strongly by preparation batch. Elevated frequency relative to controls characterized several TRBV segments in patients, TRBV5-6, TRBV5-1 and TRBV20-1 among them. Normalized Chao1 diversity in multiple sclerosis patients fell significantly below that of controls.

CDR3 length: 13 amino acids. CDR1 and CDR2 (germline): MNHEY, SMNVEV (reference sequence). V trimming: 9 bases; J trimming: 0 bases; junction bases outside the gene matches: 2. Unique molecular identifiers tagged the TCR beta cDNA libraries. TCRdb independently ran MiXCR on the PCR reads; one entry per CDR3 protein. The sample holds hundreds of thousands of distinct CDR3 sequences; 30% are singletons and the top ten take around 0.6%. The sequence came from a girl aged 10-17 years with multiple sclerosis. The V gene is TRBV27, the J gene TRBJ1-5; 7 nucleotides line up with TRBD1. Sequenced: blood. The CDR3 DNA reads TGTGCCAGTAGGGGGCTTAGCAATCAGCCCCAGCATTTT. The encoded protein is CASRGLSNQPQHF.